This T cell receptor beta chain was obtained from a study of blood T cell repertoires in COVID-19. Method: immunoSEQ multiplex PCR; TCRdb's copy keeps in-frame clones and lacks some. This table has about 190,000 clones, more than 75% appearing once. The germline V gene encodes CDR1 SGHAT and CDR2 FQNNGV. The CDR3 covers 15 residues. Trimming took 4 bases from V and 5 from J, leaving 18 bases between them. This chain joins TRBV11-2 and TRBJ2-7; maybe TRBD2 (5 bases). The receptor's source is a woman between 50 and 59 years old who had recovered from COVID-19. Sequenced sample: PBMCs or T cells enriched from blood (not recorded which). The CDR3 DNA reads TGTGCCAGCAGCTCGTCGCGGGCCTCCTCGGACGAGCAGTACTTC. Protein sequence: CASSSSRASSDEQYF.